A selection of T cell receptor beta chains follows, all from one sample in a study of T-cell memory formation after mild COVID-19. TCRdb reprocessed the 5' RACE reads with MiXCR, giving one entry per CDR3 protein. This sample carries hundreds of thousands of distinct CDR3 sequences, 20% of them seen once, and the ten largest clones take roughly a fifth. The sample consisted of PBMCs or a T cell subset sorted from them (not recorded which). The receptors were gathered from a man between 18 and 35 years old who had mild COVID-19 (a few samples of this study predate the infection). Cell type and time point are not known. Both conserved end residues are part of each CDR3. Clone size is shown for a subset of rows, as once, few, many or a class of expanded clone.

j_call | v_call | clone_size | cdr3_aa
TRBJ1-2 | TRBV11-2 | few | CASSLDLGRYGYTF
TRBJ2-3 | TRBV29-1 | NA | CSTDRDSVYSFTDTQYF
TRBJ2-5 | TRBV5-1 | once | CASTSLARERGETQYF
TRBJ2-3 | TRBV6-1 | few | CASSEYPLRGAAGDTQYF
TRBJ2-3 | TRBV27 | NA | CASSWDSQGGREYF
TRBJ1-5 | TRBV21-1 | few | CASSKAVGSQPQHF
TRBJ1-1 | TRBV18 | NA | CASSQGESGTEAFF
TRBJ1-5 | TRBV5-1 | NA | CASSLYGGDQPQHF
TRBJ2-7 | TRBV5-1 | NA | CASSSTTGPTYEQYF
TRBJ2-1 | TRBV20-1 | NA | CSARDGLGLDEQFF
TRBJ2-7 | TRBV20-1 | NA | CSALPLRGYEQYF
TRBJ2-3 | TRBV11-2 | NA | CASSLSLASDTQYF
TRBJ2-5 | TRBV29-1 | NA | CSGLTGGETQYF
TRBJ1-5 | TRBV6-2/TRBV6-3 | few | CASSDRRNQPQHF
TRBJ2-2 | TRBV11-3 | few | CASSSIPGTGGSGELFF
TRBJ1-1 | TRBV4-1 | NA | CASSPSLGTDTEAFF
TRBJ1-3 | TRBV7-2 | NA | CASSLATVKSGNTIYF
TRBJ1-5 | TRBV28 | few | CASSSQYRPQHF
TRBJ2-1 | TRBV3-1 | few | CASSQGTSMSSYNEQFF
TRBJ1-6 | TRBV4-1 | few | CASSAPGQHDSPLHF
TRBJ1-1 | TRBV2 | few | CASSVGGGGTEAFF
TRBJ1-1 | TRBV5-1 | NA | CSSSPRLGGPRTEAFF
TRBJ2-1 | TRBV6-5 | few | CASSYQGRDEQFF
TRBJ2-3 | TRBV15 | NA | CATSAGLVGADTQYF
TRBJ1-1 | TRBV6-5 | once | CASSYIRGEAFF